This is a list of T cell receptor beta chains from one sample in a study of T cell repertoires in cytomegalovirus infection. These receptors lack a known antigen. TCRdb re-derived calls from the reads in MiXCR, one entry per CDR3 protein. Of 450,000 to 600,000 distinct CDR3 sequences in the sample, about 33% are singletons; the top ten hold about a sixth. This sample comprised cultured PBMCs, obtained from culture after CMV antigen stimulation. Receptors were obtained from a human donor in good health (CMV status not recorded). Some clones in this sample may be carry-over from other donors' samples. Each CDR3 is given with its conserved first and last residue. Fields, in order: J gene, D gene, clone size, V gene, CDR3 DNA, CDR3 protein. D genes are given only for firm matches. Size values are once, few and many counts, or a class for expanded clones, and some rows have none.

J gene: TRBJ2-3; D gene: -; clone size: -; V gene: TRBV5-4; CDR3 DNA: TGTGCCAGCAGCTTGGGAGGGACGTCCCCAGATACGCAGTATTTT; CDR3 protein: CASSLGGTSPDTQYF
J gene: TRBJ2-2; D gene: TRBD1; clone size: -; V gene: TRBV7-2; CDR3 DNA: TGTGCCAGCAGCTTCGGGACAGGGGGCTTTGGGGAGCTGTTTTTT; CDR3 protein: CASSFGTGGFGELFF
J gene: TRBJ1-1; D gene: -; clone size: few; V gene: TRBV7-8; CDR3 DNA: TGTGCCAGCAGCTCGCAGAGGAACACTGAAGCTTTCTTT; CDR3 protein: CASSSQRNTEAFF
J gene: TRBJ1-2; D gene: TRBD1; clone size: -; V gene: TRBV15; CDR3 DNA: TGTGCCACCAGCAGAGGGGGGGGGGACAGGGCAACGCGAGGCTACACCTTC; CDR3 protein: CATSRGGGDRATRGYTF
J gene: TRBJ2-5; D gene: -; clone size: -; V gene: TRBV27; CDR3 DNA: TGTGCCAGCAGTTATGGGCGGGGCGAGACCCAGTACTTC; CDR3 protein: CASSYGRGETQYF
J gene: TRBJ2-1; D gene: -; clone size: -; V gene: TRBV5-5; CDR3 DNA: TGTGCCAGCAGCTTGGCCGATTGGGAAGGGTCCTACAATGAGCAGTTCTTC; CDR3 protein: CASSLADWEGSYNEQFF
J gene: TRBJ1-1; D gene: -; clone size: -; V gene: TRBV19; CDR3 DNA: TGTGCCAGTGGTTGGGCCGGCGGGGTTATAGCTGAAGCTTTCTTT; CDR3 protein: CASGWAGGVIAEAFF
J gene: TRBJ1-2; D gene: -; clone size: few; V gene: TRBV19; CDR3 DNA: TGTGCCAGTAGTATATCAGACGGCCTTGGCTACACCTTC; CDR3 protein: CASSISDGLGYTF
J gene: TRBJ2-1; D gene: TRBD2; clone size: -; V gene: TRBV6-5; CDR3 DNA: TGTGCCAGCAGAGTGGTGGCTAGCGGGAATCTCTACAATGAGCAGTTCTTC; CDR3 protein: CASRVVASGNLYNEQFF
J gene: TRBJ2-5; D gene: TRBD2; clone size: -; V gene: TRBV7-9; CDR3 DNA: TGTGCCAGCAGCCCCGGGACTAGCGGGAGTCGGAGGGAGACCCAGTACTTC; CDR3 protein: CASSPGTSGSRRETQYF
J gene: TRBJ2-1; D gene: TRBD2; clone size: -; V gene: TRBV20-1; CDR3 DNA: TGCAGCGGTGGGGTAGCGGGCAGGAATGAGCAGTTCTTC; CDR3 protein: CSGGVAGRNEQFF
J gene: TRBJ2-2; D gene: TRBD1; clone size: -; V gene: TRBV24-1; CDR3 DNA: TGTGCCACCAGTGCATCCGGGACAGCGAACACCGGGGAGCTGTTTTTT; CDR3 protein: CATSASGTANTGELFF
J gene: TRBJ2-3; D gene: -; clone size: -; V gene: TRBV12-3/TRBV12-4; CDR3 DNA: TGTGCCAGCAGCGACCCCTGGGAGGAGGGGGTCCGAGATACGCAGTATTTT; CDR3 protein: CASSDPWEEGVRDTQYF
J gene: TRBJ2-7; D gene: -; clone size: few; V gene: TRBV10-3; CDR3 DNA: TGTGCCATCAGTGGAAGCGCGACACTCCTAGCTCTCACCTACGAGCAGTACTTC; CDR3 protein: CAISGSATLLALTYEQYF